This passage covers 26 T cell receptor beta chains from one sample sequenced in a study of blood T cell repertoires in COVID-19. Some clones are missing from TCRdb's copy, which holds only in-frame ones; the method was immunoSEQ multiplex PCR. The table includes 250,000 or so clones, around 90% detected once. The source material was peripheral blood. Receptors originate from a woman in her thirties with acute or convalescent COVID-19.

The chain combines TRBV29-1 with TRBJ2-1, with 9 bases fitting TRBD2. Germline values: CDR1 SQVTM, CDR2 ANQGSEA. V was pared by 0 bases and J by 5 bases, with 5 bases of the junction left unmatched. This CDR3 is 15 amino acids long. CDR3: CSVEDFAGGDNEQFF. CDR3 sequence (DNA): TGCAGCGTTGAAGATTTCGCGGGAGGGGACAATGAGCAGTTCTTC.

The rearrangement joins TRBV19 to TRBJ1-2, with 8 bases that match TRBD1. Germline V gene sequence: CDR1 LNHDA, CDR2 SQIVND (reference sequence). J gave up 1 base and V 6 bases, and 13 bases lay outside the gene matches. The CDR3 has 17 amino acids. In DNA, the CDR3 is TGTGCCAGTAGCCAATTGGGGACAGGAGACTTTAACTATGGCTACACCTTC. Amino acids: CASSQLGTGDFNYGYTF.

This rearrangement joins TRBV19 to TRBJ2-3; D is possibly TRBD2 (6 bases). V dropped 7 bases and J dropped 4 bases, with 15 bases sitting between them. CDR1 is LNHDA, CDR2 SQIVND, per germline (reference sequence). The CDR3 runs 14 residues. CDR3: CASNLASNPDTQYF. The CDR3 DNA reads TGTGCCAGTAACCTAGCGTCAAACCCAGATACGCAGTATTTT.

This chain connects TRBV25-1 to TRBJ2-7, with 10 bases that match TRBD2. The V segment lost 4 bases and the J segment 3 bases; nucleotides outside the gene matches: 6. The CDR3 consists of 15 residues. CDR1 is MGHDK, CDR2 SYGVNS, per germline. The CDR3 nucleotides are TGTGCCAGCAGTGCCCTAGCGGGAGTTGTCTACGAGCAGTACTTC. This encodes CASSALAGVVYEQYF.

The rearrangement joins TRBV5-1 to TRBJ2-1; D is unresolved. The germline gives CDR1 SGHRS, CDR2 YFSETQ. Trimming pared 4 bases from V and 6 bases from J, leaving 11 bases between. CDR3 length: 13 amino acids. Here the CDR3 reads CASSPININEQFF. CDR3 sequence (DNA): TGCGCCAGCAGCCCTATTAATATCAATGAGCAGTTCTTC.

The J gene is TRBJ2-1, the V gene TRBV6-4; 10 positions match TRBD2. The CDR3 runs 15 residues. V dropped 6 bases and J dropped 4; count of bases not matched to a gene: 6. Germline V gene sequence: CDR1 MRHNA, CDR2 SNTAGT. The CDR3 DNA follows: TGTGCCAGCAGCACTCTAGCGGGAGCTTACAATGAGCAGTTCTTC. Translation gives CASSTLAGAYNEQFF.

Only one count was recorded for this clone. The V and J genes are TRBV30 and TRBJ1-1, with D unclear. Trimming shortened V by 1 base and J by 2 bases, and 11 bases separated the two germline ends. The V gene's germline CDR1 is GTSNPN and CDR2 SVGIG (reference sequence). The CDR3 has 14 amino acids. CDR3 amino acids: CAWSGGISNTEAFF. CDR3 in DNA: TGTGCCTGGAGTGGTGGCATCAGTAACACTGAAGCTTTCTTT.

J is TRBJ2-1 and V is TRBV25-1; D is perhaps TRBD2 (5 bases). Germline CDR1 is MGHDK and CDR2 is SYGVNS. This CDR3 comprises 16 residues. V shed 2 bases and J shed 5 bases, with 16 bases lying between them. The CDR3 DNA is TGTGCCAGCAGTGAAGAGGCTAGCCAGAAGCACAATGAGCAGTTCTTC. Translated: CASSEEASQKHNEQFF.

The CDR3 is CASSIKGETGNTIYF. The CDR3 DNA reads TGTGCCAGTAGTATAAAGGGAGAGACTGGAAACACCATATATTTT. The genes are TRBV19 and TRBJ1-3, with D hard to call. The CDR3 contains 15 residues. The germline V gene has CDR1 LNHDA and CDR2 SQIVND (reference sequence). V was pared by 2 bases and J by 2 bases, with 10 bases between.

The chain links TRBV6-5 to TRBJ2-2; 8 nucleotides agree with TRBD1. Trimming removed 11 bases from V and 0 bases from J; junction bases left unmatched: 2. Germline CDR1 is MNHEY and CDR2 is SVGAGI. This CDR3 is built from 13 residues. The CDR3 loop reads CAGGQANTGELFF. DNA of the CDR3: TGTGCCGGGGGACAGGCGAACACCGGGGAGCTGTTTTTT.

The chain uses TRBV5-5 and TRBJ2-5, with TRBD2 matching over 12 bases. The CDR3 runs 18 residues. Germline CDR1 is SGHKS and CDR2 is YYEKEE (reference sequence). The ends lost 4 bases at V and 5 bases at J; junction bases unmatched: 15. In DNA form, the CDR3 reads TGTGCCAGCAGCCCCGCCCCGACTAGCGGGAGACCTCGGGAGACCCAGTACTTC. Residues: CASSPAPTSGRPRETQYF.

The V gene is TRBV2, the J gene TRBJ1-5; no firm D call. CDR3 size: 15 residues. Trimming took off 2 bases at V and 1 base at J, with 9 bases between the two ends. Germline CDR1 and CDR2: SNHLY and FYNNEI. CDR3: CASSELGHSNQPQHF. The CDR3 nucleotides are TGTGCCAGCAGTGAACTAGGCCACAGCAATCAGCCCCAGCATTTT.

V usage is TRBV19 and J usage is TRBJ2-3, with D unresolved. Trimming cost V 2 bases and J 0 bases, with 9 bases left between them. CDR1 and CDR2 from the germline V gene are LNHDA and SQIVND (reference sequence). The CDR3 loop spans 15 amino acids. This CDR3 is CASSISSTSTDTQYF. The CDR3 DNA sequence: TGTGCCAGTAGTATAAGCTCCACTAGCACAGATACGCAGTATTTT.

The chain is built from TRBV7-2 and TRBJ2-7, with D possibly being TRBD2 (5 bases). CDR3 length equals 15 residues. Germline CDR1 SGHTA, CDR2 FQGNSA. Trimming shortened V by 1 base and J by 0 bases, and 10 bases separated the two germline ends. The chain's CDR3 is CASSLVVGSSYEQYF. CDR3 in DNA: TGTGCCAGCAGCTTAGTAGTTGGGAGCTCCTACGAGCAGTACTTC. Supplemented by reference TRBV7-2 and TRBJ2-7, the full variable domain reads GAGVSQSPSNKVTEKGKDVELRCDPISGHTALYWYRQSLGQGLEFLIYFQGNSAPDKSGLPSDRFSAERTGGSVSTLTIQRTQQEDSAVYLCASSLVVGSSYEQYFGPGTRLTVT.

J is TRBJ1-6 and V is TRBV11-3; D might be TRBD1 (5 bases). The V gene's germline CDR1 is SGHNT and CDR2 YENEEA. V gave up 4 bases and J gave up 9 bases, with 16 bases separating them. CDR3 length: 15 residues. The CDR3 nucleotides read TGTGCCAGCAGCTCCCCCGACAGTCAGCCTTCACCCCTCCACTTT. It specifies CASSSPDSQPSPLHF.

This chain uses TRBV5-1 with TRBJ1-1; no reliable D call. CDR3 length: 13 residues. The ends were cut back, 0 bases at V and 0 bases at J, with 3 bases in the middle. CDR1 is SGHRS and CDR2 is YFSETQ in the germline V gene. DNA of the CDR3: TGCGCCAGCAGCTTGGCAGTGAACACTGAAGCTTTCTTT. Amino acid sequence: CASSLAVNTEAFF.

This chain links TRBV6-5 with TRBJ1-4, with D hard to call. CDR1 is MNHEY, CDR2 SVGAGI, per germline. The CDR3 loop spans 10 amino acids. The ends were cut back, 8 bases at V and 11 bases at J, with 9 bases in the middle. For the CDR3, the DNA is TGTGCCAGCGGGGAGGAGAAACTGTTTTTT. Translating gives CASGEEKLFF.

A note on this clone: The same CDR3 can be traced to other DNA sequences in this sample. CDR3 region: CASSTGGLNQPQHF. As DNA, the CDR3 is TGTGCCAGTAGTACGGGAGGGCTGAATCAGCCCCAGCATTTT. The rearrangement joins TRBV19 to TRBJ1-5; D uncertain. The CDR3 extends over 14 amino acids. Germline V CDR1 and CDR2: LNHDA, SQIVND (reference sequence). Trimming left V 4 bases short and J 4 bases short, with 11 bases between. Together with reference TRBV19 and TRBJ1-5, the CDR3 gives the full variable domain: DGGITQSPKYLFRKEGQNVTLSCEQNLNHDAMYWYRQDPGQGLRLIYYSQIVNDFQKGDIAEGYSVSREKKESFPLTVTSAQKNPTAFYLCASSTGGLNQPQHFGDGTRLSIL.

The rearrangement joins TRBV7-2 to TRBJ1-2, with D possibly TRBD1 on 5 matching bases. Germline values: CDR1 SGHTA, CDR2 FQGNSA. Trimming cost V 5 bases and J 2 bases, with 21 bases left between them. This CDR3 is 17 amino acids long. The CDR3, as DNA: TGTGCCAGCAGCATACTCGGGGGTAGTGGGGTGAACTATGGCTACACCTTC. Protein sequence: CASSILGGSGVNYGYTF.

This rearrangement joins TRBV18 to TRBJ1-1, with D unresolved. The CDR3 totals 15 residues. The germline V gene has CDR1 KGHSH and CDR2 LQKENI. V was trimmed by 3 bases and J by 6 bases, leaving 17 bases between them. For the CDR3, the DNA is TGTGCCAGCTCACCGGGCCCCAGGATCGTCGCTGAAGCTTTCTTT. Amino acid sequence: CASSPGPRIVAEAFF.

The CDR3 coding sequence is TGTGCCAGCAGCTTACAAGGGGCTTACTACAATGAGCAGTTCTTC. The encoded protein is CASSLQGAYYNEQFF. V usage is TRBV13 and J usage is TRBJ2-1; D is perhaps TRBD1 (5 bases). The ends were cut back, 2 bases at V and 3 bases at J, with 11 bases in the middle. Germline V gene lookup returns CDR1 PRHDT and CDR2 FYEKMQ (reference sequence). CDR3 length: 15 residues.

The chain recombines TRBV27 with TRBJ1-6; D ambiguous. The ends were cut back, 2 bases at V and 8 bases at J, with 13 bases in the middle. The CDR3 is 15 residues long. Germline lookup yields CDR1 MNHEY and CDR2 SMNVEV (reference sequence). The CDR3, as DNA: TGTGCCAGCAGTTTAGTCTGGTTGGCCGATTCACCCCTCCACTTT. It is translated as CASSLVWLADSPLHF.

This clone was counted a single time. The V gene is TRBV2, the J gene TRBJ2-7; 7 positions agree with TRBD1. This CDR3 is built from 13 residues. J was trimmed by 3 bases and V by 2 bases; bases with no gene match: 1. From germline, CDR1 is SNHLY and CDR2 FYNNEI. The CDR3 loop is CASSERQGYEQYF. CDR3 nucleotide sequence: TGTGCCAGCAGTGAACGACAGGGCTACGAGCAGTACTTC.

This chain links TRBV5-1 with TRBJ1-1, with a tentative D call TRBD1 (6 bases). The germline V gene has CDR1 SGHRS and CDR2 YFSETQ. There are 14 residues in the CDR3. V gave up 4 bases and J gave up 5 bases, with 15 bases separating them. This CDR3 is CASSPLQGSTEAFF. Written as DNA, the CDR3 is TGCGCCAGCAGCCCCCTCCAGGGGTCGACTGAAGCTTTCTTT. The full variable domain, its missing parts supplied by reference TRBV5-1 and TRBJ1-1, is KAGVTQTPRYLIKTRGQQVTLSCSPISGHRSVSWYQQTPGQGLQFLFEYFSETQRNKGNFPGRFSGRQFSNSRSEMNVSTLELGDSALYLCASSPLQGSTEAFFGQGTRLTVV.

The chain joins TRBV24-1 to TRBJ2-7; tentatively, D is TRBD1 (5 bases). Germline CDR1 KGHDR, CDR2 SFDVKD. V shed 6 bases and J shed 2 bases, with 13 bases lying between them. The CDR3 loop spans 14 amino acids. This CDR3 reads CATSPAGQPYEQYF. In nucleotides, the CDR3 is TGTGCCACCAGTCCGGCAGGGCAACCCTACGAGCAGTACTTC.

The chain joins TRBV12-3 or TRBV12-4 to TRBJ2-7; a possible D gene is TRBD2 (5 bases). CDR3 length equals 13 residues. The ends were cut back, 4 bases at V and 2 bases at J, with 9 bases in the middle. The CDR3 DNA reads TGTGCCAGCAGTTCGGGAAACGCCTACGAGCAGTACTTC. Residues: CASSSGNAYEQYF.